This T cell receptor (beta chain) was sequenced for a study of early T cells in non-severe SARS-CoV-2 infection. TCRdb analysed the 5' RACE reads with MiXCR anew, one entry per CDR3 protein. The table has tens of thousands of distinct CDR3 sequences, 5.8% seen once; the top ten hold 20% to 30%. The CDR3 runs 13 residues. The V and J ends lost 3 bases and 2 bases respectively, with 9 bases between them. The germline V gene has CDR1 SGDLS and CDR2 YYNGEE. This clonotype was seen ten or more times. The sequenced sample was whole blood. The TCR originated in an adult who was a healthcare worker with PCR-confirmed SARS-CoV-2 infection or an uninfected control (not recorded which). The chain uses TRBV9 and TRBJ2-7; D is possibly TRBD2 (5 bases). CDR3: CASSGRSPYEQYF. In DNA form, the CDR3 reads TGTGCCAGCAGCGGGAGGTCCCCCTACGAGCAGTACTTC.